This entry lists 21 T cell receptor beta chains sequenced from one sample in a study of shared clonotypes between healthy human individuals. Method: immunoSEQ multiplex PCR; TCRdb's copy keeps in-frame clones and lacks some. The sample lists hundreds of thousands of clones; about 91% were seen once. CD8 cells classed as naive were CD45RO-negative and positively selected for CCR7, excluding terminally differentiated effector memory CD45RA+ cells. The source material was naive CD8+ T cells sorted from blood. These receptors originate from a man aged 25 to 40 in good health.

The CDR3 sequence is CASSTPDRELAKNIQYF. The CDR3 DNA follows: TGTGCCAGTAGTACCCCGGACAGAGAGTTAGCCAAAAACATTCAGTACTTC. The chain carries TRBV19 and TRBJ2-4; D may be TRBD1 (6 bases). The CDR3 covers 17 residues. From germline, CDR1 is LNHDA and CDR2 SQIVND (reference sequence). The V gene lost 4 bases and the J gene lost 0 bases, with 16 bases spanning the gap.

V gene TRBV28 combines with J gene TRBJ2-7; D is unresolved. The CDR3 is 12 amino acids. V lost 5 bases, J lost 2 bases, and 7 bases lay in between. Germline CDR1 reads MDHEN; CDR2 reads SYDVKM. The CDR3 is CASSPPAYEQYF. In DNA form, the CDR3 reads TGTGCCAGCAGTCCCCCGGCCTACGAGCAGTACTTC. The full variable domain, with the rest looked up from reference TRBV28 and TRBJ2-7, is DVKVTQSSRYLVKRTGEKVFLECVQDMDHENMFWYRQDPGLGLRLIYFSYDVKMKEKGDIPEGYSVSREKKERFSLILESASTNQTSMYLCASSPPAYEQYFGPGTRLTVT.

The chain's CDR3 is CASSLSRGPFDEQYF. The CDR3 bases are TGTGCCAGCAGTTTATCGCGTGGGCCGTTCGACGAGCAGTACTTC. This sequence joins TRBV27 and TRBJ2-7; D not resolved. V was cut by 0 bases and J by 5 bases, with 14 bases left in between. Germline CDR1 reads MNHEY; CDR2 reads SMNVEV (reference sequence). The CDR3 sequence is 15 residues long.

This chain uses TRBV6-5 with TRBJ2-5; 8 bases are shared with TRBD1. The CDR3 length is 15 residues. In germline, CDR1 is MNHEY, CDR2 SVGAGI. J was trimmed by 5 bases and V by 2 bases; bases with no gene match: 7. Here the CDR3 reads CASSYVGRGLETQYF. The CDR3 DNA is TGTGCCAGCAGTTACGTTGGCAGGGGGCTGGAGACCCAGTACTTC.

This chain joins TRBV11-3 and TRBJ2-1, with 8 bases matching TRBD2. V shed 4 bases, J shed 6 bases, and the junction held 14 bases outside the gene matches. Germline CDR1 is SGHNT and CDR2 is YENEEA. CDR3 length: 17 residues. The chain's CDR3 is CASSSPSLAGSGNEQFF. The DNA for the CDR3 is TGTGCCAGCAGCTCCCCATCTTTAGCGGGATCGGGCAATGAGCAGTTCTTC.

This clone was detected only once. J is TRBJ1-5 and V is TRBV19; D is ambiguous. This CDR3 contains 12 residues. The V and J ends lost 5 bases and 9 bases respectively, with 11 bases between them. Germline CDR1 LNHDA, CDR2 SQIVND (reference sequence). The CDR3 loop is CASSEWKGPQHF. The CDR3 bases are TGTGCCAGTAGTGAGTGGAAGGGGCCCCAGCATTTT.

The chain links TRBV9 to TRBJ2-1, with TRBD2 as a possible D gene (6 bases). Germline-derived CDR1 and CDR2 are SGDLS and YYNGEE. The CDR3 consists of 17 residues. V lost 3 bases to trimming and J lost 5 bases, with 21 bases between them. CDR3 amino acids: CASSGPGGASANNEQFF. CDR3 sequence (DNA): TGTGCCAGCAGCGGACCCGGTGGGGCTAGCGCTAACAATGAGCAGTTCTTC. The full variable domain, with the rest looked up from reference TRBV9 and TRBJ2-1, is DSGVTQTPKHLITATGQRVTLRCSPRSGDLSVYWYQQSLDQGLQFLIQYYNGEERAKGNILERFSAQQFPDLHSELNLSSLELGDSALYFCASSGPGGASANNEQFFGPGTRLTVL.

This rearrangement joins TRBV11-2 to TRBJ2-7; D unresolved. From germline, CDR1 is SGHAT and CDR2 FQNNGV. Trimming took 5 bases from V and 7 from J, leaving 30 bases between them. The CDR3 is 18 amino acids. The CDR3 sequence is CASSPSLSPSGLFNEQYF. CDR3 coding DNA: TGTGCCAGCAGCCCCTCTCTATCACCGTCGGGCCTTTTTAATGAGCAGTACTTC. The full variable domain, completed using reference TRBV11-2 and TRBJ2-7, is EAGVAQSPRYKIIEKRQSVAFWCNPISGHATLYWYQQILGQGPKLLIQFQNNGVVDDSQLPKDRFSAERLKGVDSTLKIQPAKLEDSAVYLCASSPSLSPSGLFNEQYFGPGTRLTVT.

The chain joins TRBV7-6 to TRBJ2-5; tentative D call: TRBD1 (7 bases). This CDR3 spans 15 amino acids. With 1 base removed from V and 5 bases from J, the gap between germline ends came to 14 bases. In germline, CDR1 is SGHVS, CDR2 FNYEAQ. The CDR3 region has the DNA TGTGCCAGCAGCTTAGGCGATGCAGGGGGGGAGACCCAGTACTTC. This sequence encodes CASSLGDAGGETQYF.

This clone occurred once. The chain couples TRBV2 to TRBJ1-5; possible D gene TRBD1, 5 bases. Trimming shortened V by 4 bases and J by 3 bases, and 13 bases separated the two germline ends. The CDR3 length is 15 residues. The germline V gene encodes CDR1 SNHLY and CDR2 FYNNEI. The CDR3 loop is CASSVGTGANQPQHF. Written as DNA, the CDR3 is TGTGCCAGCAGTGTAGGCACAGGAGCCAATCAGCCCCAGCATTTT.

The chain combines TRBV7-2 with TRBJ2-7; unclear D gene. Trimming took 5 bases from V and 2 from J, leaving 13 bases between them. From germline, CDR1 is SGHTA and CDR2 FQGNSA. The CDR3 loop spans 14 amino acids. CDR3 protein: CASSAVGIPYEQYF. In DNA, the CDR3 is TGTGCCAGCAGCGCCGTAGGGATCCCCTACGAGCAGTACTTC.

The rearrangement links TRBV13 to TRBJ2-1, with 8 nucleotides matching TRBD2. The CDR3 is made up of 15 amino acids. Germline V CDR1 and CDR2: PRHDT, FYEKMQ (reference sequence). Losses at the gene ends were 5 bases for V and 6 bases for J; bases not matched to a gene: 9. CDR3 in DNA: TGTGCCAGCAGCATCCAGCGGGAGTCTATCAATGAGCAGTTCTTC. Protein sequence: CASSIQRESINEQFF.

V and J are TRBV12-5 and TRBJ2-1, with 7 nucleotides matching TRBD2. This CDR3 is 17 amino acids long. V shed 5 bases and J 5 bases; nucleotides not matched to a gene: 15. Germline lookup yields CDR1 LGHNT and CDR2 FRNRAP. The CDR3 bases are TGTGCTAGTGGTCCCCACTGGGAGGGAGGGTTGGACAATGAGCAGTTCTTC. Amino acids: CASGPHWEGGLDNEQFF.

V is TRBV7-9 and J is TRBJ2-3; D might be TRBD1 (7 bases). CDR1 is SEHNR and CDR2 is FQNEAQ in the germline V gene (reference sequence). Trimming cost V 5 bases and J 3 bases, with 15 bases left between them. The CDR3 is 15 residues long. The CDR3 DNA sequence: TGTGCCAGCAGCCCGGCGGCAGGGGGGACAGATACGCAGTATTTT. Translated, it gives CASSPAAGGTDTQYF.

V and J are TRBV11-2 and TRBJ2-2; D might be TRBD1 (5 bases). Trimming removed 5 bases from V and 6 bases from J, with 13 bases in between. Germline V gene data show CDR1 as SGHAT and CDR2 as FQNNGV. This CDR3 has 14 amino acids. CDR3 in DNA: TGTGCCAGCAGCCCAACCACAGGCGCCGGGGAGCTGTTTTTT. Translated: CASSPTTGAGELFF.

The chain joins TRBV9 to TRBJ2-1, with D possibly matching TRBD1 (6 bases). Deletions cut 1 base from V and 9 bases from J, with 20 bases between. The V gene's germline CDR1 is SGDLS and CDR2 YYNGEE. The CDR3 spans 16 residues. CDR3 region: CASSVPSRGPFSEQFF. CDR3 DNA: TGTGCCAGCAGCGTACCCTCCAGGGGACCTTTTAGTGAGCAGTTCTTC. The entire variable domain, with the rest obtained from reference TRBV9 and TRBJ2-1, is as follows: DSGVTQTPKHLITATGQRVTLRCSPRSGDLSVYWYQQSLDQGLQFLIQYYNGEERAKGNILERFSAQQFPDLHSELNLSSLELGDSALYFCASSVPSRGPFSEQFFGPGTRLTVL.

The gene calls are TRBV27 and TRBJ2-2, with D unresolved. The CDR3 runs 15 residues. Trimming stripped 6 bases from V and 3 bases from J, with 14 bases between. Germline lookup yields CDR1 MNHEY and CDR2 SMNVEV (reference sequence). The CDR3 DNA follows: TGTGCCAGCAGCCGATTGCCAGCCGACACCGGGGAGCTGTTTTTT. It is translated as CASSRLPADTGELFF.

The chain combines TRBV27 with TRBJ2-1; no clear D. CDR3 length equals 13 residues. Between the trimmed V and J ends, which lost 5 bases and 4 bases, there was a span of 9 bases. Germline lookup yields CDR1 MNHEY and CDR2 SMNVEV (reference sequence). The CDR3 loop reads CASSPQNYNEQFF. CDR3 bases: TGTGCCAGCAGTCCCCAGAATTACAATGAGCAGTTCTTC.

The chain recombines TRBV9 with TRBJ2-1; no clear D. The CDR3 contains 15 residues. Germline V gene data show CDR1 as SGDLS and CDR2 as YYNGEE. V dropped 1 base and J dropped 2 bases, with 10 bases sitting between them. CDR3 coding DNA: TGTGCCAGCAGCGTAAAGGGTAGCCCCTACAATGAGCAGTTCTTC. Encoded protein: CASSVKGSPYNEQFF.

The CDR3 protein is CASSATGRLNTEAFF. CDR3 in DNA: TGTGCCAGCAGCGCGACGGGGCGGCTGAACACTGAAGCTTTCTTT. The V and J genes are TRBV11-2 and TRBJ1-1, with D possibly being TRBD1 (5 bases). Trimming left V 5 bases short and J 0 bases short, with 13 bases between. The CDR3 spans 15 residues. The V gene's germline CDR1 is SGHAT and CDR2 FQNNGV.

The chain carries TRBV11-2 and TRBJ2-1, with D tentatively TRBD1 or TRBD2 (5 bases each). Germline V lookup: CDR1 SGHAT, CDR2 FQNNGV. Trimming took 5 bases from V and 15 from J, leaving 17 bases between them. This CDR3 comprises 12 residues. The DNA for the CDR3 is TGTGCCAGCAGCACCCGGGACGGTGGACGGTTCTTC. Its protein product is CASSTRDGGRFF. Full variable domain (rest looked up from reference TRBV11-2 and TRBJ2-1): EAGVAQSPRYKIIEKRQSVAFWCNPISGHATLYWYQQILGQGPKLLIQFQNNGVVDDSQLPKDRFSAERLKGVDSTLKIQPAKLEDSAVYLCASSTRDGGRFFGPGTRLTVL.